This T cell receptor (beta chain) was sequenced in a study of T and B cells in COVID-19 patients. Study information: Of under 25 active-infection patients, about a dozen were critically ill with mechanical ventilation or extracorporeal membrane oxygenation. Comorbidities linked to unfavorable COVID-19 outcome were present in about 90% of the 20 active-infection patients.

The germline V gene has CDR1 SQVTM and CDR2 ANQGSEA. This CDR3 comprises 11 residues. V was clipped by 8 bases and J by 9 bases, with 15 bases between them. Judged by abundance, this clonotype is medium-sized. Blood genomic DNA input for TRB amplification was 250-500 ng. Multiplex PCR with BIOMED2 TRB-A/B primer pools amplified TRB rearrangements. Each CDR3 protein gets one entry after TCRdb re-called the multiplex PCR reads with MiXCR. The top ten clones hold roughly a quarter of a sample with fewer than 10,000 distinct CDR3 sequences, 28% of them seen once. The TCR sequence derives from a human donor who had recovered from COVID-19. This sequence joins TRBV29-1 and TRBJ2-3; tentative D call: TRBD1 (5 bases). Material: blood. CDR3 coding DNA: TGCAGCTCCCATGCCTCAGGGACGCAGTATTTT. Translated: CSSHASGTQYF.